This is a list of T cell receptor beta chains from one sample in a study of blood T cell repertoires in COVID-19. Assay used: immunoSEQ multiplex PCR; TCRdb lists only in-frame clones, some missing. The sample yields 25,000 to 30,000 clones, over 75% seen once. The sequencing input was peripheral blood. These receptor sequences come from a man aged 70-80 years with active COVID-19. Each CDR3 is given with its conserved first and last residue. The D gene is left open where the match is weak. Clone sizes are given selectively: once, few, many, or a class where the clone is expanded.

-	-	TRBJ2-7	TRBV4-2	TGTGCCAGCAGCCAAGAGTGGGCCGTCCTCCTCTACGAGCAGTACTTC	CASSQEWAVLLYEQYF
-	-	TRBJ2-1	TRBV7-8	TGTGCCAGCAGCTTAGGTCGGCGGGGCACCTACAATGAGCAGTTCTTC	CASSLGRRGTYNEQFF
-	-	TRBJ2-3	TRBV9	TGTGCCAGCAGCGAACCCCCTATCGTTACGCAGTATTTT	CASSEPPIVTQYF
-	-	TRBJ2-1	TRBV6-5	TGTGCCAGCAGTAAGTCAGCGTATGAGCAGTTCTTC	CASSKSAYEQFF
-	TRBD2	TRBJ2-5	TRBV10-3	TGTGCCATCAGTGCCTACGCGGGCGGGGGTTTGATTCAAGAGACCCAGTACTTC	CAISAYAGGGLIQETQYF
few	-	TRBJ1-2	TRBV6-2/TRBV6-3	TGTGCCAGCAGTTACGAGAGGCGGGCGGGGAACTATGGCTACACCTTC	CASSYERRAGNYGYTF
few	-	TRBJ1-2	TRBV7-9	TGTGCCAGCAGCTTAGGTGGGGGGTTCGGCTATGGCTACACCTTC	CASSLGGGFGYGYTF
-	TRBD1	TRBJ1-3	TRBV5-1	TGCGCCAGCAGCTTGACAGGGGACGGTGTTGACACCATATATTTT	CASSLTGDGVDTIYF
-	-	TRBJ2-3	TRBV7-3	TGTGCCAGCAGCTTAATAGGTACAGGGACGTTCTCAGATACGCAGTATTTT	CASSLIGTGTFSDTQYF
-	TRBD2	TRBJ2-1	TRBV27	TGTGCCAGCAGTTCTCGGGGGGGGACCTACAATGAGCAGTTCTTC	CASSSRGGTYNEQFF
-	-	TRBJ1-6	TRBV21-1	TGTGCCAGCGGAGGGCGACGGCCGCTTACTGAATTCACCCTTCAGTTT	CASGGRRPLTEFTLQF
-	TRBD2	TRBJ2-1	TRBV28	TGTGCCAGCAGTCAAGTAGGGCGAACTAGCGGGGTCAAGTCCTACAATGAGCAGTTCTTC	CASSQVGRTSGVKSYNEQFF
-	-	TRBJ1-3	TRBV6-4	TGTGCCAGAGGTCCCGGAGATAGAAACACCATATATTTT	CARGPGDRNTIYF
-	TRBD1	TRBJ2-5	TRBV9	TGTGCCAGCAGCGTAGGAGACAGGGGAGTCCGGGAGACCCAGTACTTC	CASSVGDRGVRETQYF
-	TRBD1	TRBJ1-5	TRBV5-4	TGTGCCAGCAGCAACGTCCGGACAGGGCGCGACTTAAATCAGCCCCAGCATTTT	CASSNVRTGRDLNQPQHF
-	TRBD1	TRBJ1-2	TRBV7-6	TGTGCCAGCAGCTTAGGTCAGGGACAGTTTAACTATGGCTACACCTTC	CASSLGQGQFNYGYTF
-	-	TRBJ2-7	TRBV7-2	TGTGCCAGCAGCTTAGCGGGGGGGCCTCGAGAGCAGTACTTC	CASSLAGGPREQYF
-	-	TRBJ2-7	TRBV6-1	TGTGCCAGCAGTGAATCCCCGTTCAGGGGCCCCCCAGGGGACGAGCAGTACTTC	CASSESPFRGPPGDEQYF
-	TRBD1	TRBJ2-5	TRBV28	TGTGCCAGCACAGTACAGGGGGCGGGAGAGACCCAGTACTTC	CASTVQGAGETQYF
-	-	TRBJ2-6	TRBV10-2	TGCGCCACCGGTATCTCTGGGGCCAACGTCCTGACTTTC	CATGISGANVLTF
few	TRBD2	TRBJ2-7	TRBV18	TGTGCCAGCTCACCCCTTAGCGGGGCCTTGACCTACGAGCAGTACTTC	CASSPLSGALTYEQYF
-	-	TRBJ2-5	TRBV6-5	TGTGCCATCTCGGACATCCTGTACCAAGAGACCCAGTACTTC	CAISDILYQETQYF
-	TRBD1	TRBJ1-6	TRBV11-2	TGTGCCAGCAGCGGCTCGGGACAGTATAATTCACCCCTCCACTTT	CASSGSGQYNSPLHF
-	-	TRBJ1-2	TRBV6-2/TRBV6-3	TGTGCCAGCAGTTACGACAGCTACTATGGCTACACCTTC	CASSYDSYYGYTF
-	TRBD1	TRBJ1-1	TRBV28	TGTGCCAGCAAAAGACCCGGGACAGGGAACACTGAAGCTTTCTTT	CASKRPGTGNTEAFF
-	-	TRBJ1-1	TRBV19	TGTGCCAGTAGTATCCAGAACACTGAAGCTTTCTTT	CASSIQNTEAFF
-	TRBD1	TRBJ1-1	TRBV10-1	TGCGCCAGCAGCGCAGGGGGTGCGAACACTGAAGCTTTCTTT	CASSAGGANTEAFF
-	-	TRBJ2-7	TRBV5-1	TGCGCCAGCAGCTTGGGAGGACAGTCCTACGAGCAGTACTTC	CASSLGGQSYEQYF
few	TRBD1	TRBJ1-5	TRBV5-8	TGTGCCAGCAGCTTGGCCGGGACAGGGTTTCAGCCCCAGCATTTT	CASSLAGTGFQPQHF
-	-	TRBJ2-1	TRBV7-9	TGTGCCAGCAGCTTAGGGGAGAGCTCCTACAATGAGCAGTTCTTC	CASSLGESSYNEQFF
-	TRBD1	TRBJ1-6	TRBV2	TGTGCCAGCAGTATTCGGAGGACAGGCGCTGGGAATTCACCCCTCCACTTT	CASSIRRTGAGNSPLHF
-	-	TRBJ2-2	TRBV6-6	TGTGCCAGCAGTACCCAGGGGACGAGCACCGGGGAGCTGTTTTTT	CASSTQGTSTGELFF
-	TRBD2	TRBJ2-7	TRBV11-2	TGTGCCAGCAGCAAAGTAGCGGGGTTAGGGAACTACGAGCAGTACTTC	CASSKVAGLGNYEQYF
-	-	TRBJ1-2	TRBV30	TGTGCCTTGTTCCGGACAGCTAACTATGGCTACACCTTC	CALFRTANYGYTF
-	-	TRBJ1-4	TRBV18	TGTGCCAGCTCCGGCGGGGGCGGTGAAAAACTGTTTTTT	CASSGGGGEKLFF
-	TRBD2	TRBJ2-5	TRBV28	TGTGCCAGCAGTCCAATGACTAGCGGGGGGGTCCAAGAGACCCAGTACTTC	CASSPMTSGGVQETQYF
-	TRBD2	TRBJ2-1	TRBV3-1/TRBV3-2	TGTGCCAGCAGCCTTACCGGGACTAGTGGCGTCGGGGAGCAGTTCTTC	CASSLTGTSGVGEQFF
-	-	TRBJ2-3	TRBV5-6	TGTGCCAGCAGCCGCCGGGACTCAAGAGCAGATACGCAGTATTTT	CASSRRDSRADTQYF
-	TRBD1	TRBJ1-1	TRBV5-1	TGCGCCAGCAGCACAGGGGGACAGGAGAACACTGAAGCTTTCTTT	CASSTGGQENTEAFF
-	-	TRBJ2-5	TRBV4-1	TGCGCCAGCAGCCAAGGACTCCGCTTTCCGGAGACCCAGTACTTC	CASSQGLRFPETQYF
-	TRBD2	TRBJ2-1	TRBV15	TGTGCCACCAGCCGTTCCGGGGGGGCGACCTTCAATGAGCAGTTCTTC	CATSRSGGATFNEQFF
-	TRBD1	TRBJ2-3	TRBV5-4	TGTGCCAGCAGCAGGCGGACAGGGCCCTCGGATACGCAGTATTTT	CASSRRTGPSDTQYF
-	TRBD1	TRBJ1-1	TRBV7-2	TGTGCCAGCAGCTTAAGGGGATGGGACAGGACCCTCGGGGCTTTCTTT	CASSLRGWDRTLGAFF
-	TRBD2	TRBJ2-3	TRBV5-4	TGTGCCAGCAGCCCGTCTAAGCGGGGGGGCTATGCAGATACGCAGTATTTT	CASSPSKRGGYADTQYF
-	-	TRBJ1-6	TRBV7-9	TGTGCCAGCAGCTCCGACAGGAATTCACCCCTCCACTTT	CASSSDRNSPLHF